Listed below are T cell receptor beta chains from one sample, sequenced in a study of monozygotic twins with cystic fibrosis. Clones were sequenced by immunoSEQ multiplex PCR, and TCRdb holds only the in-frame ones, with some missing. The data hold 30,000 to 35,000 clones, with approximately 96% observed a single time. Sequenced sample: blood. Source of these receptors: a girl aged 2 to 10 with cystic fibrosis. CDR3s include the opening cysteine and the closing phenylalanine or tryptophan. A D gene is named only where the DNA matches it firmly. Rows give clone size only sometimes, using once, few, many, or a class for an expanded clone.

CDR3 DNA,CDR3 protein,J gene,D gene,V gene,clone size
TGTGCTAGCAGCTCGGGGACAGGTCGTGGTGAGCAGTTCTTC,CASSSGTGRGEQFF,TRBJ2-1,TRBD1,TRBV7-7,-
TGTGCCAGCAGCTCGGGACTAGCGTATTACGAGCAGTACTTC,CASSSGLAYYEQYF,TRBJ2-7,TRBD2,TRBV27,once
TGTGCCAGCAGTTCCGGATACATGAACACTGAAGCTTTCTTT,CASSSGYMNTEAFF,TRBJ1-1,-,TRBV27,-
TGTGCCAGCAGACCGCACACAGGACAGGGCGATGGCTACACCTTC,CASRPHTGQGDGYTF,TRBJ1-2,TRBD1,TRBV6-5,-
TGCGCCAGCAGCCCCGGCCATGAAGCTTTCTTT,CASSPGHEAFF,TRBJ1-1,-,TRBV4-1,-
TGTGCCAGCAGCTTAGATGAGGTGGGACAGCCACCGACCGCAAACTATGGCTACACCTTC,CASSLDEVGQPPTANYGYTF,TRBJ1-2,TRBD1,TRBV11-2,-
TGTGCCAGTAGTACAGGGGTGGCCTACGAGCAGTACTTC,CASSTGVAYEQYF,TRBJ2-7,-,TRBV19,-
TGTGCCAGCAGAATCCCGGTTCTAGATACGCAGTATTTT,CASRIPVLDTQYF,TRBJ2-3,-,TRBV7-9,-
TGTGCCAGCAGCGGACAGGGGGCAGGAAACACCATATATTTT,CASSGQGAGNTIYF,TRBJ1-3,TRBD1,TRBV9,-
TGTGCCAGTGGGGTTGGACTCAATCAGCCCCAGCATTTT,CASGVGLNQPQHF,TRBJ1-5,-,TRBV19,-
TGTGCCAGCACCAGGAGCGACGGGAATTCACCCCTCCACTTT,CASTRSDGNSPLHF,TRBJ1-6,-,TRBV7-9,-
TGTGCCAGCAGCCAAGACCGGGGTGGATATGGCTACACCTTC,CASSQDRGGYGYTF,TRBJ1-2,-,TRBV4-2,-
TGTGCCAGCTCACCCGCTAGCAATCAGCCCCAGCATTTT,CASSPASNQPQHF,TRBJ1-5,-,TRBV18,once
TGTGCCCTGACGCGAGGGCGCTACTATGGCTACACCTTC,CALTRGRYYGYTF,TRBJ1-2,-,TRBV30,-
TGCGCCAGCAGCTCCCTAGCGGGAAAGGGGTACAATGAGCAGTTCTTC,CASSSLAGKGYNEQFF,TRBJ2-1,TRBD2,TRBV5-1,once
TGTGCCAGCAGCGAAGGAACAGGGGTACATGAAAAACTGTTTTTT,CASSEGTGVHEKLFF,TRBJ1-4,TRBD1,TRBV9,-
TGTGCCAGCAGTGAACTATGGCGGCCCCCAACCGGGGAGCTGTTTTTT,CASSELWRPPTGELFF,TRBJ2-2,-,TRBV6-1,-
TGCGCCAGCAGCTTGGGCCCAGCGGGCATCACAGATACGCAGTATTTT,CASSLGPAGITDTQYF,TRBJ2-3,-,TRBV5-1,-
TGTGCCAGCAGCTTGGCAGGGGACGCGGGGGAGCTGTTTTTT,CASSLAGDAGELFF,TRBJ2-2,-,TRBV7-7,-
TGCAGCGTTGAAGCTAACAGGGGGCGCAGCACAGATACGCAGTATTTT,CSVEANRGRSTDTQYF,TRBJ2-3,TRBD1,TRBV29-1,-
TGTGCCAGTAGTGACCCCGGGGGACAGGGGGCGCACGAGCAGTACTTC,CASSDPGGQGAHEQYF,TRBJ2-7,TRBD1,TRBV19,-
TGTGCCAGCAGCTTACGGCAGGCCCACGAGCAGTACTTC,CASSLRQAHEQYF,TRBJ2-7,-,TRBV13,-
TGCGCCAGCAGCTTGAGGGTAGAGGGGCACGAGCAGTACTTC,CASSLRVEGHEQYF,TRBJ2-7,-,TRBV5-1,few
TGTGCCAGCAGCGCGTCTGGGGGGACAGATACGCAGTATTTT,CASSASGGTDTQYF,TRBJ2-3,-,TRBV2,-
TGTGCCAGCGCCGAAGGTCCCTATGGCTACACCTTC,CASAEGPYGYTF,TRBJ1-2,-,TRBV27,-
TGTGCCAGCAGCGTATTAGCGGGAGGGCCTGAGGAGCTGTTTTTT,CASSVLAGGPEELFF,TRBJ2-2,TRBD2,TRBV9,-
TGCAGCGTTTTTAGCGGTAGCACAGATACGCAGTATTTT,CSVFSGSTDTQYF,TRBJ2-3,-,TRBV29-1,-
TGTGCCTGGAGTGTATCGGGTGGGGCTGAAGCTTTCTTT,CAWSVSGGAEAFF,TRBJ1-1,-,TRBV30,-
TGTGCCACCAGCAGAGATTGGGGCGGGAGAACTAATGAAAAACTGTTTTTT,CATSRDWGGRTNEKLFF,TRBJ1-4,-,TRBV15,-
TGTGCCAGCAGCCCCCTCCACAGCGGCAATCAGCCCCAGCATTTT,CASSPLHSGNQPQHF,TRBJ1-5,-,TRBV4-2,-
TGTGCCAGCTCACCACGTTTGGCGGCCGGGGAGCTGTTTTTT,CASSPRLAAGELFF,TRBJ2-2,-,TRBV18,-
TGTGCCTTCCACCCGGGGACCACTAACTATGGCTACACCTTC,CAFHPGTTNYGYTF,TRBJ1-2,-,TRBV30,once
TGTGCCAGCAGCTTGGCCTCTAGCGGGAGCTACGAGCAGTACTTC,CASSLASSGSYEQYF,TRBJ2-7,TRBD2,TRBV5-4,-
TGTGCCAGCAGCAGAGGACTAACTAGCACAGATACGCAGTATTTT,CASSRGLTSTDTQYF,TRBJ2-3,-,TRBV27,-
TGTGCCAGCAATGGGGACAGGGGTAGTAGTGAGCAGTTCTTC,CASNGDRGSSEQFF,TRBJ2-1,TRBD1,TRBV2,-
TGTGCCAGTAGTAAGGGGACCGGCAATCAGCCCCAGCATTTT,CASSKGTGNQPQHF,TRBJ1-5,-,TRBV19,-
TGTGCCAGCAGTCAGGGGGCCTCTCTTGGTAGCTCCTACGAGCAGTACTTC,CASSQGASLGSSYEQYF,TRBJ2-7,TRBD1,TRBV7-9,-
TGCGCCAGCAGCTGGGAGGCCGGGGCCCCGAGCACAGATACGCAGTATTTT,CASSWEAGAPSTDTQYF,TRBJ2-3,-,TRBV5-1,-
TGTGCCAGCAGTGAGAGGGACAGGGGGGATCAGCCCCAGCATTTT,CASSERDRGDQPQHF,TRBJ1-5,TRBD1,TRBV2,-
TGTGCCAGCAGCTCGGATATCAGGGAAGCTTTCTTT,CASSSDIREAFF,TRBJ1-1,-,TRBV5-6,-
TGTGCCAGCGGGAGAATCAATGAGCAGTTCTTC,CASGRINEQFF,TRBJ2-1,TRBD2,TRBV30,-
TGTGCCAGCACCGCGGGGGGGGTCAGCAATCAGCCCCAGCATTTT,CASTAGGVSNQPQHF,TRBJ1-5,-,TRBV7-8,once